These 2 T cell receptor beta chains originate from one sample sequenced in a study of CDR3 diversity in severe acne. In TCRdb, the PCR reads were re-called with MiXCR into one record per CDR3 protein. The sample yields more than 80,000 distinct CDR3 sequences, around 47% seen once. Sequenced material: blood. The receptors shown here come from a male donor with severe acne vulgaris.

This clonotype has ten or more counts. V gene TRBV25-1 combines with J gene TRBJ1-5, with 8 bases identical to TRBD1. Losses at the gene ends were 5 bases for V and 4 bases for J; bases not matched to a gene: 4. The germline V gene encodes CDR1 MGHDK and CDR2 SYGVNS. CDR3 length: 14 amino acids. For the CDR3, the DNA is TGTGCCAGCAGTTCAGGGGGCGGAAATCAGCCCCAGCATTTT. Amino acid sequence: CASSSGGGNQPQHF.

Details on this clonotype: The limits of the CDR3 on the DNA are not certain, so only TCRdb's listed CDR3 is given. The chain links TRBV10-1 to TRBJ2-2; the listed D gene, TRBD1, was not tested against the DNA. Germline-derived CDR1 and CDR2 are WNHNN and SYGVQD (reference sequence). Inclusive of both ends, the CDR3 amounts to 17 amino acids. The CDR3 sequence: CASSGQGGTLHFGELFF.